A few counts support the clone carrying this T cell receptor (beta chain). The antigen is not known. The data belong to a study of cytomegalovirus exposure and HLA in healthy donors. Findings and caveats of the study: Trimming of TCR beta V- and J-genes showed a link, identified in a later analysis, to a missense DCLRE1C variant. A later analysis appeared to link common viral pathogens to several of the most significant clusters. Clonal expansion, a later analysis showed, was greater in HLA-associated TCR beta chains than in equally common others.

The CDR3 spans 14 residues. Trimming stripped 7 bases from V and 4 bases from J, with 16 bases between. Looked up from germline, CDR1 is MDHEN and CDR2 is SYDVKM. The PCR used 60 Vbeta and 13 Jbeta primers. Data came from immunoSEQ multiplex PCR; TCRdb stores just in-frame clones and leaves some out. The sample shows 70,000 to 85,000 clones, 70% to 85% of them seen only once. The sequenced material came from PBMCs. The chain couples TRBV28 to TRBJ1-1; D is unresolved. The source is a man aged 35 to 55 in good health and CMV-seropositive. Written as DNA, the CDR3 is TGTGCCAGCACTCCCCCAGAGACGGGCACTGAAGCTTTCTTT. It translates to CASTPPETGTEAFF.